These T cell receptor beta chains were read from a single sample in a study of blood T cell repertoires in COVID-19. Profiling relied on immunoSEQ multiplex PCR, and the TCRdb table lists in-frame clones only, not all of them. The sample has about 78,000 clones; 87% are singletons. What was sequenced was peripheral blood. The receptor set was obtained from a woman of 80 years or more with active or convalescent COVID-19. Each CDR3 is given with its conserved first and last residue. The order of the fields is CDR3 protein, CDR3 DNA, clone size, D gene, V gene, J gene. A D gene is named only where the DNA matches it firmly. Size values are once, few and many counts, or a class for expanded clones, and some rows have none.

CDR3 protein: CASSSGTGEGYTF
CDR3 DNA: TGTGCCAGCAGTTCCGGGACAGGGGAAGGCTACACCTTC
clone size: -
D gene: TRBD1
V gene: TRBV2
J gene: TRBJ1-2

CDR3 protein: CASSLPLRTGDTDTQYF
CDR3 DNA: TGTGCCAGCAGCTTACCTCTCCGGACTGGGGACACAGATACGCAGTATTTT
clone size: few
D gene: -
V gene: TRBV7-9
J gene: TRBJ2-3

CDR3 protein: CASSYGRGGYTF
CDR3 DNA: TGTGCCAGCAGTTACGGCAGGGGCGGCTACACCTTC
clone size: -
D gene: -
V gene: TRBV6-2/TRBV6-3
J gene: TRBJ1-2

CDR3 protein: CASSLESLYQETQYF
CDR3 DNA: TGCGCCAGCAGCTTGGAGAGTCTATACCAAGAGACCCAGTACTTC
clone size: -
D gene: -
V gene: TRBV5-1
J gene: TRBJ2-5

CDR3 protein: CASGTSGRRGRNEQFF
CDR3 DNA: TGTGCCAGCGGGACTAGCGGGAGGCGGGGTAGAAATGAGCAGTTCTTC
clone size: -
D gene: TRBD2
V gene: TRBV27
J gene: TRBJ2-1

CDR3 protein: CASSTHRGGADTQYF
CDR3 DNA: TGTGCCAGCAGCACCCACAGGGGTGGGGCAGATACGCAGTATTTT
clone size: -
D gene: TRBD1
V gene: TRBV11-3
J gene: TRBJ2-3

CDR3 protein: CASTGTLNSYEQYF
CDR3 DNA: TGTGCCAGCACCGGGACACTGAATTCCTACGAGCAGTACTTC
clone size: -
D gene: -
V gene: TRBV19
J gene: TRBJ2-7

CDR3 protein: CASSSRQGRRNTEAFF
CDR3 DNA: TGTGCCAGCAGTTCCCGCCAGGGGCGAAGGAACACTGAAGCTTTCTTT
clone size: -
D gene: -
V gene: TRBV27
J gene: TRBJ1-1

CDR3 protein: CASSQDRGGRADTQYF
CDR3 DNA: TGTGCCAGCAGCCAAGATCGGGGCGGGAGAGCAGATACGCAGTATTTT
clone size: once
D gene: TRBD2
V gene: TRBV3-1/TRBV3-2
J gene: TRBJ2-3

CDR3 protein: CASSFTGGSNYGYTF
CDR3 DNA: TGTGCCAGCAGCTTTACAGGGGGCAGTAACTATGGCTACACCTTC
clone size: -
D gene: TRBD1
V gene: TRBV7-2
J gene: TRBJ1-2

CDR3 protein: CALRGQGTNEQFF
CDR3 DNA: TGTGCCCTGCGGGGACAGGGAACAAATGAGCAGTTCTTC
clone size: once
D gene: TRBD1
V gene: TRBV13
J gene: TRBJ2-1

CDR3 protein: CASGLVLAERDTQYF
CDR3 DNA: TGTGCTAGTGGTTTGGTACTTGCGGAGAGAGATACGCAGTATTTT
clone size: -
D gene: -
V gene: TRBV12-5
J gene: TRBJ2-3

CDR3 protein: CASSRYRTAAYEQYF
CDR3 DNA: TGCGCCAGCAGCCGATATCGGACAGCAGCCTACGAGCAGTACTTC
clone size: -
D gene: -
V gene: TRBV4-1
J gene: TRBJ2-7

CDR3 protein: CASSITSSAYEQYF
CDR3 DNA: TGTGCCAGTAGTATTACGAGTAGTGCGTACGAGCAGTACTTC
clone size: -
D gene: -
V gene: TRBV19
J gene: TRBJ2-7